This is a list of T cell receptor beta chains from one sample in a study of lymphopenia after photon versus proton radiotherapy. Profiled with immunoSEQ multiplex PCR; TCRdb holds only in-frame clones, not every one. There are 25,000 to 30,000 clones in the sample; just under 90% occur only once, and approximately 45% lies in the top ten. Sample: peripheral blood, taken from a patient treated with proton-based radiotherapy. The receptors derive from a woman aged 55 to 70 with cholangiocarcinoma. Some clones in this sample may be carry-over from other donors' samples. Each CDR3 is given with its conserved first and last residue. The D gene is left open where the match is weak. Not every row has a clone size; where given, it reads once, few, many or a size class.

length	J	V	D	size	DNA	CDR3
15	TRBJ1-3	TRBV4-1	TRBD1	.	TGCGCCAGCAGCCACTGGACAGGGACTGGAAACACCATATATTTT	CASSHWTGTGNTIYF
15	TRBJ1-1	TRBV7-2	.	.	TGTGCCAGCAGCTTCATGACAGTAAGAAACACTGAAGCTTTCTTT	CASSFMTVRNTEAFF
16	TRBJ1-1	TRBV7-8	TRBD1	.	TGTGCCAGCAGCTTCTTCGACAGGGTCCAGAACACTGAAGCTTTCTTT	CASSFFDRVQNTEAFF
15	TRBJ2-7	TRBV7-8	.	few	TGTGCCAGCAGCTTAGTGGGCAGATACTCCTACGAGCAGTACTTC	CASSLVGRYSYEQYF
14	TRBJ2-4	TRBV4-1	.	.	TGCGCCAGCAGCCACATTGGTGGCAAAAACATTCAGTACTTC	CASSHIGGKNIQYF
13	TRBJ1-5	TRBV6-9	.	.	TGTGCCAGCAGTTACTCGCGGAATCAGCCCCAGCATTTT	CASSYSRNQPQHF
15	TRBJ1-5	TRBV19	.	.	TGTGCCAGTAGTATACAGTCAGCTAGCAATCAGCCCCAGCATTTT	CASSIQSASNQPQHF
14	TRBJ1-4	TRBV7-9	.	.	TGTGCCAGCAGCTTTCAGGGGAGAAGGGAAAAACTGTTTTTT	CASSFQGRREKLFF
16	TRBJ2-1	TRBV9	TRBD2	.	TGTGCCAGCAGCGTAGCCGGCCTAGCGGGGGGCAATGAGCAGTTCTTC	CASSVAGLAGGNEQFF
12	TRBJ1-2	TRBV5-6	.	.	TGTGCCAGCAGCTTGGACAGGGATGGCTACACCTTC	CASSLDRDGYTF
16	TRBJ2-1	TRBV28	TRBD2	.	TGTGCCAGCAGTGAAGGACTAGCGGGTTTGGCCCATGAGCAGTTCTTC	CASSEGLAGLAHEQFF
11	TRBJ2-3	TRBV7-6	.	.	TGTGCCAGCAGCTCCGATACCAATGTTTTCTTT	CASSSDTNVFF
22	TRBJ2-6	TRBV27	TRBD2	.	TGTGCCAGCAGTCCGCTGACTAGCGGGAGGACCACTTTTCACTCTGGGGCCAACGTCCTGACTTTC	CASSPLTSGRTTFHSGANVLTF
18	TRBJ2-7	TRBV7-6	TRBD2	.	TGTGCCAGCAGCTCCAATTTACCCGGGACTAGCGGGAACTACGAGCAGTACTTC	CASSSNLPGTSGNYEQYF
16	TRBJ2-5	TRBV28	.	.	TGTGCCAGCAGTTCGAACCCAGTTAGGGTTCAAGAGACCCAGTACTTC	CASSSNPVRVQETQYF
11	TRBJ2-7	TRBV10-3	.	.	TGTGCCATCGGGCGAGGGGGCGAGCAGTACTTC	CAIGRGGEQYF
12	TRBJ2-1	TRBV7-8	TRBD1	.	TGTGCCAGCCGACGACAGGGCATTGAGCAGTTCTTC	CASRRQGIEQFF
13	TRBJ2-1	TRBV6-4	.	.	TGTGCCAGCAGTACGTTTTGGGGTAATGAGCAGTTCTTC	CASSTFWGNEQFF
14	TRBJ1-4	TRBV10-2	.	.	TGCGCCAGCTCTCCAGGGTCTTGGGCAGAAAAACTGTTTTTT	CASSPGSWAEKLFF
15	TRBJ2-7	TRBV7-8	.	.	TGTGCCAGCAGCTTAGCCGGGCGGAGCTCCTACGAGCAGTACTTC	CASSLAGRSSYEQYF
14	TRBJ2-7	TRBV11-1	.	.	TGTGCCAGCAGCTTGGCGGACACCGCCTACGAGCAGTACTTC	CASSLADTAYEQYF
13	TRBJ1-2	TRBV7-8	.	.	TGTGCCAGCAGCATCCCCGGGCGGCTTGGCTACACCTTC	CASSIPGRLGYTF
12	TRBJ2-5	TRBV13	TRBD1	once	TGTGCCAGTGGGACAGGGAAAGAGACCCAGTACTTC	CASGTGKETQYF
15	TRBJ1-5	TRBV6-1	.	.	TGTGCCAGCATAAAGGGCAGGGTCGAAAATCAGCCCCAGCATTTT	CASIKGRVENQPQHF
13	TRBJ1-5	TRBV15	.	.	TGTGCCACCAGCAGAGATTATTATCAGCCCCAGCATTTT	CATSRDYYQPQHF
13	TRBJ2-5	TRBV7-2	.	.	TGTGCCAGCAGCTTCTCAGGGATGGAGACCCAGTACTTC	CASSFSGMETQYF
15	TRBJ2-3	TRBV19	.	few	TGTGCCAGTAGTATTGGCAGGATGGGATCAGATACGCAGTATTTT	CASSIGRMGSDTQYF
14	TRBJ2-5	TRBV5-4	TRBD1	.	TGTGCCAGCAGCCTACCGACAGGGGAAGAGACCCAGTACTTC	CASSLPTGEETQYF
16	TRBJ2-3	TRBV7-3	TRBD2	.	TGTGCCAGCAGCTTATATAGCGGGGGGGACACAGATACGCAGTATTTT	CASSLYSGGDTDTQYF
13	TRBJ1-1	TRBV25-1	.	.	TGTGCCAGCAGGACGGTAGATTGGACTGAAGCTTTCTTT	CASRTVDWTEAFF
15	TRBJ2-1	TRBV11-3	.	once	TGTGCCAGCAGCTCAGATGGGAGACCTTACAATGAGCAGTTCTTC	CASSSDGRPYNEQFF
17	TRBJ1-3	TRBV5-1	.	.	TGCGCCAGCAGCTTGGGCCCCTTACAGTCAAAGGGAAACACCATATATTTT	CASSLGPLQSKGNTIYF
15	TRBJ2-7	TRBV7-2	TRBD1	.	TGTGCCAGCAGCTTAGCGCCCGGACAGGCTTCTGAGCGGTACTTC	CASSLAPGQASERYF
16	TRBJ1-4	TRBV4-3	TRBD1	few	TGCGCCAGCAGCCAGGACAGGGATCTCATAGTTGAAAAACTGTTTTTT	CASSQDRDLIVEKLFF
17	TRBJ1-5	TRBV5-8	TRBD1	.	TGTGCCAGCAGCCCGGGACAGGGTGTTTGGAGCAATCAGCCCCAGCATTTT	CASSPGQGVWSNQPQHF
16	TRBJ2-6	TRBV23-1	.	few	TGCGCCAGCAGTCAACGTCCGGGCTCTGGGGCCAACGTCCTGACTTTC	CASSQRPGSGANVLTF
16	TRBJ1-1	TRBV4-2	TRBD1	.	TGTGCCAGCAGCCAAGGGGGACAGGGGTTGAACACTGAAGCTTTCTTT	CASSQGGQGLNTEAFF
15	TRBJ2-3	TRBV7-9	.	.	TGTGCCAGCAGCTTTTTCCAGGATCTCACAGATACGCAGTATTTT	CASSFFQDLTDTQYF
16	TRBJ1-4	TRBV5-1	.	.	TGCGCCAGCAGACCTGACTCCGGGACCCAGAATGAAAAACTGTTTTTT	CASRPDSGTQNEKLFF
12	TRBJ1-2	TRBV14	.	few	TGTGCCAGCAGCCAGTCTAACTATGGCTACACCTTC	CASSQSNYGYTF
15	TRBJ1-1	TRBV5-4	.	.	TGTGCCAGCAGCTTGGGTTGGGGGGATGACACTGAAGCTTTCTTT	CASSLGWGDDTEAFF
14	TRBJ2-1	TRBV7-3	.	.	TGTGCCAGCAGCTTGAGGGGGGAATACAATGAGCAGTTCTTC	CASSLRGEYNEQFF
12	TRBJ1-3	TRBV10-3	.	.	TGTGCCATCAGCTCCAGGGCGGACACCATATATTTT	CAISSRADTIYF
15	TRBJ2-7	TRBV27	TRBD2	.	TGTGCCAGCAGTCCCCGGACTAGCGGGACCTACGAGCAGTACTTC	CASSPRTSGTYEQYF
16	TRBJ2-7	TRBV27	.	few	TGTGCCAGCAGTCTACCCCCAGGCCGCCCTTCCTACGAGCAGTACTTC	CASSLPPGRPSYEQYF
12	TRBJ2-7	TRBV6-1	TRBD1	.	TGTGCCAGCAGTCGACAGGGTTACGAGCAGTACTTC	CASSRQGYEQYF
16	TRBJ1-4	TRBV5-1	.	.	TGCGCCAGCAGCTTGGATGGGGGCTCGGCTAATGAAAAACTGTTTTTT	CASSLDGGSANEKLFF
15	TRBJ1-2	TRBV7-9	.	.	TGTGCCAGCAGCTCCACGGGACTAGATTCTTATGGCTACACCTTC	CASSSTGLDSYGYTF
14	TRBJ1-1	TRBV18	.	.	TGTGCCAGCTCACCAGGCAACATGAACACTGAAGCTTTCTTT	CASSPGNMNTEAFF
15	TRBJ2-5	TRBV29-1	.	.	TGCAGCGTAGGGGGTAGGGCAGGGGTGACGCAGACCCAGTACTTC	CSVGGRAGVTQTQYF